Reported below is one TCR beta chain. This clonotype was observed a handful of times. Its antigen has not been determined. Base qualities are not recorded, but no much larger clone differs from it by a single base. The data stem from a study of post-analysis software for immune sequencing data (dated by TCRdb to 2015 to 2017). Context from the whole study: Recorded disease courses included relapsing-remitting, secondary progressive and progressive-relapsing multiple sclerosis, with some patients lacking subtype annotation. The patient repertoires were set against around ten previously published healthy control repertoires from donors whose ages ranged from about 6 to 27 years. A subset of samples was prepared in parallel using single-end sample barcoding, then pooled and co-amplified after Illumina adapter ligation.

TCR beta repertoires were profiled from peripheral blood of roughly 13 young patients with multiple sclerosis to demonstrate the VDJtools post-analysis software. The multiple sclerosis patients were children and adolescents between roughly 6 and 16 years of age. The method behind the library was PCR. The run used an Illumina HiSeq 2500. To reduce PCR and sequencing biases, unique molecular identifiers were built into the TCR beta cDNA libraries. Approximately 500,000 cDNA molecules were obtained for every 1 to 10 million input T cells, so each molecule roughly corresponded to one T cell. The patient libraries were prepared and sequenced using the same protocol as the earlier healthy control dataset. Within a given batch, samples were prepared together, multiplexed and sequenced on the same HiSeq lane. Turning to the authors' computational methods: Raw barcoded reads were processed with MIGEC, discarding single-read molecular identifier groups before consensus assembly and CDR3 extraction. Clonotype tables were post-analysed with VDJtools, and diversity was normalized by down-sampling all datasets to the smallest sample size. Repertoire overlap clustering matched CDR3 amino acid but not nucleotide sequences to correct batch-related cross-sample contamination. TCRdb ran its own pipeline on the public reads, namely fastp trimming at Q25 and MiXCR clone calling, and kept in-frame beta chains. Rows are combined by CDR3 protein, so each entry shows the most common genes and DNA. V and J calls and clone size were set by TCRdb, not the authors. Here the sample has about 460,000 distinct CDR3 sequences; less than 45% occur a single time. The top ten clones comprise about 12% of the sample.

Overall results and qualifications from the work: Four or five TRBV segments, including TRBV5-6, TRBV5-1 and TRBV20-1, were significantly more frequent in patients than controls. Direct clustering with F measure showed strong co-clustering of samples prepared in the same batch, prompting a batch-effect correction. Compared with controls, multiple sclerosis patients had significantly lower normalized Chao1 diversity, a finding suggesting substantial peripheral T-cell clonal expansion. The multiple sclerosis patient group was slightly younger than the control group.

V loses 0 bases of germline sequence and J loses 2 bases, and the interval between the two ends is 12 bases. From the germline V gene, CDR1 is MNHEY and CDR2 is SVGAGI. The CDR3 starts with the cysteine, ends with the phenylalanine, and has 16 residues. The sequence is cut down to CDR3 DNA, 48 bases in frame from base 1. Recombination connected TRBV6-5 to TRBJ2-3; the D gene cannot be resolved beyond TRBD1 or TRBD2, each matching 6 bases. The source is a girl between 10 and 17 years old with multiple sclerosis. The sequencing sample was made of blood. Here the CDR3 is given as CASSYSGGTNTDTQYF. At the DNA level, the sequence is TGTGCCAGCAGTTACTCGGGCGGGACAAACACAGATACGCAGTATTTT.